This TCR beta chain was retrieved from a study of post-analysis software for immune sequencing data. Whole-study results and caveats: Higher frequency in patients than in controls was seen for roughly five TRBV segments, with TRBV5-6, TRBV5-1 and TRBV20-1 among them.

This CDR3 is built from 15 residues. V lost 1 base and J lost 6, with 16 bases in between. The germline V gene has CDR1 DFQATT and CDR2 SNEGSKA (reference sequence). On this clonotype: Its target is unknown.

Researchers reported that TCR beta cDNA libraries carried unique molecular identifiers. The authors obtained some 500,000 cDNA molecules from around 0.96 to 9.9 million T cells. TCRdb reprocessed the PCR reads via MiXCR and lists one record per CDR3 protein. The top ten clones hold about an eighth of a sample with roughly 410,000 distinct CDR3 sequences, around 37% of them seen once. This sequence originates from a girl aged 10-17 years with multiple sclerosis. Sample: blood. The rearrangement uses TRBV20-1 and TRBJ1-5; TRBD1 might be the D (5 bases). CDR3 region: CSARGAGKVGQPQHF. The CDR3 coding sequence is TGCAGTGCTAGAGGGGCAGGGAAGGTTGGTCAGCCCCAGCATTTT.